The 28 T cell receptor beta chains below were found in one sample sequenced in a study of blood T cell repertoires in COVID-19. The table came from immunoSEQ multiplex PCR; TCRdb's copy has only in-frame clones and leaves some out. The data show some 100,000 clones, roughly 89% seen once. Sequencing used peripheral blood. The receptor set was obtained from a man aged 65-85 years with acute or convalescent COVID-19.

This clone appeared a single time. V and J are TRBV6-2 or TRBV6-3 and TRBJ1-2; TRBD1 is a possible D gene (6 bases). Trimming stripped 4 bases from V and 3 bases from J, with 15 bases between. The CDR3 spans 15 residues. Germline V gives CDR1 MNHEY, CDR2 SVGEGT. CDR3 DNA: TGTGCCAGCAGTTCGCCCGTGACAGGACACTATGGCTACACCTTC. Translating gives CASSSPVTGHYGYTF.

V and J are TRBV7-3 and TRBJ2-1; the match to TRBD2 covers 7 bases. Germline CDR1 and CDR2: SGHTA and FQGTGA. The trim removed 5 bases at V and 9 bases at J, leaving 4 bases unmatched. This CDR3 has 12 amino acids. The CDR3: CASSDASGEQFF. For the CDR3, the DNA is TGTGCCAGCAGCGATGCTAGCGGTGAGCAGTTCTTC.

V gene TRBV19 combines with J gene TRBJ1-4, with D unclear. The V gene's germline CDR1 is LNHDA and CDR2 SQIVND (reference sequence). CDR3 length: 14 amino acids. Between the trimmed V and J ends, which lost 5 bases and 4 bases, there was a span of 11 bases. The CDR3 here is CASSVGILNEKLFF. The DNA of the CDR3 is TGTGCCAGTAGTGTCGGGATACTTAATGAAAAACTGTTTTTT.

In this sample, this clone turned up once. The chain is built from TRBV4-1 and TRBJ1-3; maybe TRBD1 (6 bases). The ends were cut back, 4 bases at V and 8 bases at J, with 18 bases in the middle. CDR1 MGHRA and CDR2 YSYEKL come from the germline V gene. There are 15 residues in the CDR3. As DNA, the CDR3 is TGCGCCAGCAGCCTTGAGGACAGTATGTTGGACACCATATATTTT. Its protein is CASSLEDSMLDTIYF.

The chain combines TRBV11-2 with TRBJ2-4; tentative D call: TRBD1 (6 bases). The CDR3 extends over 13 amino acids. Between the trimmed V and J ends, which lost 3 bases and 8 bases, there was a span of 11 bases. Germline V gene sequence: CDR1 SGHAT, CDR2 FQNNGV. CDR3 residues: CASSLKGVDIQYF. For the CDR3, the DNA is TGTGCCAGCAGCTTGAAGGGGGTCGACATTCAGTACTTC.

V is TRBV19 and J is TRBJ1-1; a weak D match, TRBD1 (6 bases). Germline loops: CDR1 LNHDA, CDR2 SQIVND (reference sequence). Trimming shortened V by 0 bases and J by 1 base, and 12 bases separated the two germline ends. The CDR3 runs to 16 residues. The CDR3 DNA reads as TGTGCCAGTAGTATAGAAAAACAGGGCAGGAACACTGAAGCTTTCTTT. This gives the protein CASSIEKQGRNTEAFF.

The J gene is TRBJ2-7, the V gene TRBV24-1; no clear D gene. Trimming removed 9 bases from V and 3 bases from J, with 8 bases in between. Per germline, CDR1 KGHDR and CDR2 SFDVKD. The CDR3 loop spans 11 amino acids. CDR3 in amino acids: CATGVGYEQYF. In DNA form, the CDR3 reads TGTGCCACCGGAGTTGGCTACGAGCAGTACTTC.

The chain couples TRBV3-1 (or the pseudogene TRBV3-2) to TRBJ2-1, with TRBD2 matching 8 bases. CDR1 and CDR2 (germline): LGHDT, YNNKEL (reference sequence). Trimming cost V 4 bases and J 3 bases; bases outside gene matches: 2. This CDR3 is 14 amino acids long. DNA for the CDR3: TGTGCCAGCAGCCCGGGGGGGCGCTACAATGAGCAGTTCTTC. Translated, it gives CASSPGGRYNEQFF.

This sequence joins TRBV6-5 and TRBJ1-4; the match to TRBD1 covers 7 bases. Trimming took 5 bases from V and 3 from J; bases not matched to a gene: 3. Per the germline V gene, CDR1 is MNHEY and CDR2 is SVGAGI. The CDR3 length is 14 residues. CDR3 in amino acids: CASSHGTANEKLFF. Written as DNA, the CDR3 is TGTGCCAGCAGTCACGGGACAGCTAATGAAAAACTGTTTTTT.

The rearrangement links TRBV19 to TRBJ2-1; the D gene is possibly TRBD1 (6 bases). Deletions cut 5 bases from V and 9 bases from J, with 11 bases between. Germline CDR1 and CDR2: LNHDA and SQIVND (reference sequence). This CDR3 spans 12 amino acids. The CDR3 sequence is CASSSTGSEQFF. The CDR3 coding sequence is TGTGCCAGTAGTTCTACAGGGTCTGAGCAGTTCTTC.

This chain uses TRBV27 with TRBJ1-5; the D is unclear. Trimming took 5 bases from V and 4 from J, leaving 12 bases between them. The germline CDR1 and CDR2 sequences are MNHEY and SMNVEV (reference sequence). The CDR3 is 14 residues long. CDR3 nucleotides: TGTGCCAGCAGTAGTAAAGGAGGAAATCAGCCCCAGCATTTT. Amino acid sequence: CASSSKGGNQPQHF.

This rearrangement joins TRBV29-1 to TRBJ2-5, with 10 bases matching TRBD2. Germline-derived CDR1 and CDR2 are SQVTM and ANQGSEA. This CDR3 has 16 amino acids. After removal of 4 bases from V and 5 bases from J, the junction contained 13 bases not matched to a gene. The CDR3 spells CSVVPGLAGVGETQYF. The DNA for the CDR3 is TGCAGCGTTGTCCCGGGCCTAGCGGGAGTCGGGGAGACCCAGTACTTC.

The chain uses TRBV29-1 and TRBJ1-2, with 9 bases lining up with TRBD1. CDR3 length: 11 amino acids. CDR1 and CDR2 (germline): SQVTM, ANQGSEA. With 6 bases clipped from V and 7 bases from J, the junction kept 3 bases outside the gene matches. The CDR3 sequence: CSVAGQGGYTF. CDR3 in DNA: TGCAGCGTAGCGGGACAGGGTGGCTACACCTTC.

Written as DNA, the CDR3 is TGTGCCAGCAGCCACTCAGGGCGGTCCACTGAAGCTTTCTTT. It specifies CASSHSGRSTEAFF. This chain joins TRBV3-1 (or the pseudogene TRBV3-2) and TRBJ1-1, with D maybe TRBD1 (5 bases). Germline V lookup: CDR1 LGHDT, CDR2 YNNKEL (reference sequence). V lost 3 bases, J lost 4 bases, and 12 bases lay in between. The CDR3 extends over 14 amino acids.

The V and J genes are TRBV7-6 and TRBJ2-7, with a tentative D call TRBD2 (6 bases). Trimming took off 3 bases at V and 0 bases at J, with 6 bases between the two ends. The CDR3 has 13 residues. Germline V gene sequence: CDR1 SGHVS, CDR2 FNYEAQ. Written as DNA, the CDR3 is TGTGCCAGCAGCTTCGGGAGCTCCTACGAGCAGTACTTC. Its translation: CASSFGSSYEQYF.

J is TRBJ1-2 and V is TRBV28; D perhaps matches TRBD1 (5 bases). CDR1 and CDR2 from the germline V gene are MDHEN and SYDVKM. Deletions cut 7 bases from V and 1 base from J, with 13 bases between. This CDR3 comprises 14 residues. The CDR3 sequence is CASMGGALNYGYTF. The CDR3 DNA reads as TGTGCCAGCATGGGAGGGGCCCTTAACTATGGCTACACCTTC.

The chain uses TRBV6-6 and TRBJ1-6; no firm D call. This CDR3 spans 16 amino acids. V shed 5 bases and J shed 8 bases, with 19 bases lying between them. Germline V gene lookup returns CDR1 MNHNY and CDR2 SVGAGI (reference sequence). Here the CDR3 reads CASSPLAAPMDSPLHF. CDR3 DNA sequence: TGTGCCAGCAGTCCTCTTGCGGCTCCTATGGATTCACCCCTCCACTTT.

V is TRBV28 and J is TRBJ1-6; D remains ambiguous. Germline lookup yields CDR1 MDHEN and CDR2 SYDVKM. The CDR3 is 14 amino acids. V was shortened by 2 bases and J by 9 bases, with 11 bases between the two germline ends. The CDR3 is CASSLTLNSSPLHF. The CDR3 DNA is TGTGCCAGCAGTTTAACCCTCAACAGTTCACCCCTCCACTTT.

The rearrangement uses TRBV5-5 and TRBJ1-2; the D is unclear. Trimming shortened V by 2 bases and J by 0 bases, and 5 bases separated the two germline ends. This CDR3 spans 13 amino acids. CDR1 and CDR2 (germline): SGHKS, YYEKEE (reference sequence). In nucleotides, the CDR3 is TGTGCCAGCAGCTTCGGTCCTAACTATGGCTACACCTTC. It codes for CASSFGPNYGYTF. Using reference TRBV5-5 and TRBJ1-2 for the parts outside the CDR3, the full variable domain is DAGVTQSPTHLIKTRGQQVTLRCSPISGHKSVSWYQQVLGQGPQFIFQYYEKEERGRGNFPDRFSARQFPNYSSELNVNALLLGDSALYLCASSFGPNYGYTFGSGTRLTVV.

The V call is TRBV10-2, the J call TRBJ1-2; 7 nucleotides match TRBD1. The CDR3 loop spans 13 amino acids. V shed 7 bases, J shed 4 bases, and the junction held 6 bases outside the gene matches. Germline CDR1 reads WSHSY; CDR2 reads SAAADI. CDR3 DNA sequence: TGCGCCAGCAAGGCGGACAGGATCTATGGCTACACCTTC. Amino acids: CASKADRIYGYTF.

The chain carries TRBV19 and TRBJ2-3, with 8 bases identical to TRBD1. Trimming removed 9 bases from V and 2 bases from J; junction bases left unmatched: 10. CDR3 length: 15 residues. Germline loops: CDR1 LNHDA, CDR2 SQIVND (reference sequence). DNA of the CDR3: TGTGCCAGCCTCGACGGACAGGGTATCACAGATACGCAGTATTTT. Its translation: CASLDGQGITDTQYF.

V gene TRBV5-6 combines with J gene TRBJ2-3; D not resolved. Germline lookup yields CDR1 SGHDT and CDR2 YYEEEE. V dropped 2 bases and J dropped 2 bases, with 6 bases sitting between them. CDR3 length equals 13 residues. This chain's CDR3 is CASSLSPTDTQYF. The CDR3 nucleotides read TGTGCCAGCAGCTTAAGCCCCACAGATACGCAGTATTTT. The variable domain in full, with the rest retrieved from reference TRBV5-6 and TRBJ2-3, is DAGVTQSPTHLIKTRGQQVTLRCSPKSGHDTVSWYQQALGQGPQFIFQYYEEEERQRGNFPDRFSGHQFPNYSSELNVNALLLGDSALYLCASSLSPTDTQYFGPGTRLTVL.

This chain joins TRBV4-2 and TRBJ1-2, with TRBD1 identical over 7 bases. Germline V gives CDR1 LGHNA, CDR2 YNFKEQ. Germline trimming cut 3 bases from V and 7 bases from J; bases unmatched to any gene: 14. The CDR3 runs 16 residues. The CDR3 DNA is TGTGCCAGCAGCCATGGGAACCCCGGACAGGTTTCTGGCTACACCTTC. Its protein product is CASSHGNPGQVSGYTF.

J is TRBJ2-7 and V is TRBV6-5, with D tentatively TRBD2 (5 bases). Germline V gene lookup returns CDR1 MNHEY and CDR2 SVGAGI. CDR3 length: 12 amino acids. V was shortened by 4 bases and J by 7 bases, with 11 bases between the two germline ends. Written as DNA, the CDR3 is TGTGCCAGCAGTTCCGAGACGGGGGAGCAGTACTTC. Translating gives CASSSETGEQYF.

V and J are TRBV27 and TRBJ1-2, with no clear D. The V end lost 3 bases, the J end lost 4 bases, and 9 bases lay between the germline ends. The CDR3 totals 13 residues. In germline, CDR1 is MNHEY, CDR2 SMNVEV (reference sequence). The CDR3 region is CASSLGSSYGYTF. CDR3 DNA: TGTGCCAGCAGTTTGGGCAGTTCCTATGGCTACACCTTC.

The gene calls are TRBV27 and TRBJ1-5, with D unclear. The germline CDR1 and CDR2 sequences are MNHEY and SMNVEV (reference sequence). This CDR3 spans 15 amino acids. Trimming stripped 1 base from V and 4 bases from J, with 11 bases between. This CDR3 is CASSLFKPVNQPQHF. In nucleotides, the CDR3 is TGTGCCAGCAGTTTATTTAAGCCTGTAAATCAGCCCCAGCATTTT.

The chain carries TRBV6-5 and TRBJ1-2, with a possible D match to TRBD1 (5 bases). CDR1 is MNHEY and CDR2 is SVGAGI in the germline V gene. The ends were cut back, 0 bases at V and 1 base at J, with 6 bases in the middle. The CDR3 sequence is 14 residues long. This CDR3 is CASSYSGLNYGYTF. The CDR3 bases are TGTGCCAGCAGTTACTCGGGGCTTAACTATGGCTACACCTTC.

The chain links TRBV15 to TRBJ1-6; TRBD1 is a possible D gene (5 bases). Germline CDR1 reads LNHNV; CDR2 reads YYDKDF (reference sequence). This CDR3 region has 13 residues. V dropped 9 bases and J dropped 3 bases, with 9 bases sitting between them. CDR3 region: CATGLGYNSPLHF. CDR3 DNA sequence: TGTGCCACGGGACTGGGCTATAATTCACCCCTCCACTTT.